These 26 T cell receptor beta chains were all obtained from the same sample, sequenced in a study of T cells in Graves' hyperthyroidism and ophthalmopathy. RNA transcripts were the template for amplifying TCR beta CDR3 regions. First-round RT-PCR targeting the TCR CDR3 was performed with the HTBI primer set. TCRdb reanalysed the multiplex PCR reads using MiXCR and keeps one entry per CDR3 protein. The sample includes some 250,000 distinct CDR3 sequences, more than 12% seen only once; the top ten take 10% to 15%. Specimen: blood. Receptors originate from a woman aged 40 to 50 with Graves' hyperthyroidism that later progressed to Graves' ophthalmopathy.

There are many counts of this clonotype. The chain couples TRBV6-1 to TRBJ2-1; 12 bases line up with TRBD2. The CDR3 sequence is 13 residues long. Trimming at V came to 4 bases and at J to 11 bases, leaving 3 bases not matched to a gene. Germline CDR1 is MNHNS and CDR2 is SASEGT. CDR3 DNA sequence: TGTGCCAGCAGTGGACTAGCGGGAGATAAGCAGTTCTTC. Its protein product is CASSGLAGDKQFF.

This clonotype occurred a few times. The J gene is TRBJ2-7, the V gene TRBV28; the match to TRBD1 covers 8 bases. Trimming removed 7 bases from V and 2 bases from J; junction bases left unmatched: 7. CDR1 and CDR2 (germline): MDHEN, SYDVKM. This CDR3 comprises 14 residues. The CDR3 reads CASTPETGAYEQYF. The DNA of the CDR3 is TGTGCCAGCACCCCCGAGACAGGGGCCTACGAGCAGTACTTC.

Points on this clonotype: One end of the junction does not line up with germline, which may come from a read error. The V gene is TRBV3-1, the J gene TRBJ1-3; D remains ambiguous. The CDR3 is 14 residues long. Germline assignment: CDR1 LGHDT and CDR2 YNNKEL (reference sequence). CDR3: CASSQLGSGTTIYF. DNA for the CDR3: TGTGCCAGCAGTCAATTGGGTTCCGGAACCACCATATATTTT. The full variable domain, rest sourced from reference TRBV3-1 and TRBJ1-3, is DTAVSQTPKYLVTQMGNDKSIKCEQNLGHDTMYWYKQDSKKFLKIMFSYNNKELIINETVPNRFSPKSPDKAHLNLHINSLELGDSAVYFCASSQLGSGTTIYFGEGSWLTVV.

V usage is TRBV2 and J usage is TRBJ2-5; 13 nucleotides match TRBD2. Germline values: CDR1 SNHLY, CDR2 FYNNEI. The CDR3 extends over 15 amino acids. Trimming cost V 4 bases and J 5 bases; bases outside gene matches: 4. The CDR3 coding sequence is TGTGCCAGCAGTGCGACTAGCGGGAGGCGGGAGACCCAGTACTTC. This sequence encodes CASSATSGRRETQYF.

This clonotype came up many times. This chain links TRBV15 with TRBJ2-2; TRBD2 agrees at 7 bases. The V and J ends lost 4 bases and 5 bases, in that order; junction bases with no gene match: 13. The germline gives CDR1 LNHNV, CDR2 YYDKDF (reference sequence). The CDR3 length is 17 residues. CDR3 nucleotides: TGTGCCACCAGCAACCGGCTAGCTAGCGGCCTTACCGGGGAGCTGTTTTTT. It codes for CATSNRLASGLTGELFF.

This clonotype was counted ten times or more. The V and J genes are TRBV30 and TRBJ1-1, with 9 nucleotides matching TRBD1. The CDR3 has 12 residues. Germline V gene sequence: CDR1 GTSNPN, CDR2 SVGIG (reference sequence). DNA of the CDR3: TGTGGGTATGACAGGGGGTCGGTTGAAGCTTTCTTT. It codes for CGYDRGSVEAFF.

This clonotype came up many times. V usage is TRBV7-8 and J usage is TRBJ2-3; the match to TRBD1 covers 7 bases. CDR3 size: 16 residues. From germline, CDR1 is SGHVS and CDR2 FQNEAQ. With 1 base clipped from V and 0 bases from J, the junction kept 4 bases outside the gene matches. CDR3 in amino acids: CASSLEVGQSTDTQYF. CDR3 sequence (DNA): TGTGCCAGCAGCTTAGAGGTGGGACAGAGCACAGATACGCAGTATTTT.

In its sample, this clonotype was seen many times. V and J are TRBV20-1 and TRBJ2-5; 10 nucleotides match TRBD2. Trimming removed 0 bases from V and 2 bases from J; junction bases left unmatched: 6. The CDR3 spans 16 residues. CDR1 is DFQATT, CDR2 SNEGSKA, per germline (reference sequence). As DNA, the CDR3 is TGCAGTGCTAGAGATGCCCTAGCGGGAGAGCAAGAGACCCAGTACTTC. Its protein product is CSARDALAGEQETQYF.

In its sample, this clonotype was seen many times. The chain has TRBV28 and TRBJ2-5, with D possibly being TRBD1 (6 bases). V was pared by 6 bases and J by 2 bases, with 13 bases between. This CDR3 region has 14 residues. Per germline, CDR1 MDHEN and CDR2 SYDVKM. Here the CDR3 DNA reads TGTGCCAGCAGCAAAAACAGGGTTCAAGAGACCCAGTACTTC. Amino acids: CASSKNRVQETQYF.

This clonotype came up many times. The chain couples TRBV20-1 to TRBJ1-1, with 7 bases fitting TRBD1. With V trimmed by 2 bases and J by 1 base, 4 bases remained unmatched. CDR1 and CDR2 from the germline V gene are DFQATT and SNEGSKA (reference sequence). The CDR3 contains 14 residues. CDR3 amino acids: CSARRQGGNTEAFF. Here the CDR3 DNA reads TGCAGTGCTAGAAGACAGGGCGGGAACACTGAAGCTTTCTTT.

This clonotype was counted ten times or more. CDR3 protein: CASRVIRDTEAFF. CDR3 sequence (DNA): TGTGCCAGCCGGGTGATCAGGGACACTGAAGCTTTCTTT. The chain joins TRBV2 to TRBJ1-1; tentatively, D is TRBD1 (5 bases). Germline values: CDR1 SNHLY, CDR2 FYNNEI. The CDR3 is 13 amino acids. V was pared by 8 bases and J by 3 bases, with 13 bases between.

The table lists this clonotype with a count of one. The rearrangement uses TRBV7-9 and TRBJ2-7, with no clear D. CDR1 is SEHNR and CDR2 is FQNEAQ in the germline V gene (reference sequence). The CDR3 is made up of 11 amino acids. Trimming took 2 bases from V and 8 from J, leaving 7 bases between them. The CDR3 DNA reads TGTGCCAGCAGCTTATTGACTCAGCAGTACTTC. The encoded protein is CASSLLTQQYF. The whole variable domain, filled in from reference TRBV7-9 and TRBJ2-7, reads DTGVSQNPRHKITKRGQNVTFRCDPISEHNRLYWYRQTLGQGPEFLTYFQNEAQLEKSRLLSDRFSAERPKGSFSTLEIQRTEQGDSAMYLCASSLLTQQYFGPGTRLTVT.

This clonotype came up many times. V and J are TRBV28 and TRBJ2-1; no clear D. Germline CDR1 MDHEN, CDR2 SYDVKM. The V gene lost 1 base and the J gene lost 8 bases, with 9 bases spanning the gap. The CDR3 length is 13 residues. The CDR3, as DNA: TGTGCCAGCAGTTTATTCGACGACGATGAGCAGTTCTTC. It encodes CASSLFDDDEQFF.

The rearrangement uses TRBV7-8 and TRBJ2-1; 8 nucleotides match TRBD2. Unmatched junction bases numbered 4, after V lost 4 bases and J lost 5 bases. Germline V gene sequence: CDR1 SGHVS, CDR2 FQNEAQ. This CDR3 has 14 amino acids. This CDR3 is CASSSRGGHNEQFF. Written as DNA, the CDR3 is TGTGCCAGCAGCTCCCGGGGGGGACACAATGAGCAGTTCTTC.

This clonotype turned up a few times. The chain joins TRBV10-2 to TRBJ2-7; D is possibly TRBD1 or TRBD2 (5 bases each). Trimming took off 1 base at V and 5 bases at J, with 12 bases between the two ends. Looked up from germline, CDR1 is WSHSY and CDR2 is SAAADI. The CDR3 is 14 residues long. The CDR3 nucleotides read TGCGCCAGCAGTGAGTTGGGGGTTAGGGACGAGCAGTACTTC. Translation gives CASSELGVRDEQYF.

This clonotype was seen a few times. V usage is TRBV5-8 and J usage is TRBJ2-7, with 7 bases aligning to TRBD1. Losses at the gene ends were 4 bases for V and 8 bases for J; bases not matched to a gene: 15. This CDR3 comprises 15 residues. CDR1 SGHTS and CDR2 YDEGEE come from the germline V gene. In DNA, the CDR3 is TGTGCCAGCAGCGACCTCGGGACAGCCCTCGGCCAGCAGTACTTC. It codes for CASSDLGTALGQQYF.

The J gene is TRBJ2-1, the V gene TRBV5-1, with TRBD1 identical over 10 bases. The CDR3 sequence is 15 residues long. Germline CDR1 SGHRS, CDR2 YFSETQ. V was clipped by 3 bases and J by 4 bases; unmatched bases: 4. The DNA for the CDR3 is TGCGCCAGCAGCTGGGGACAGGGGTCTTACAATGAGCAGTTCTTC. It is translated as CASSWGQGSYNEQFF.

This clonotype has ten or more counts. The rearrangement links TRBV12-3 or TRBV12-4 to TRBJ2-1; 13 positions agree with TRBD2. J gave up 6 bases and V 5 bases, and 10 bases lay outside the gene matches. The CDR3 spans 17 residues. CDR3 region: CASSPAAWTSGSNEQFF. The DNA for the CDR3 is TGTGCCAGCAGTCCTGCCGCATGGACTAGCGGGAGCAATGAGCAGTTCTTC.

This clonotype occurred a few times. J is TRBJ2-7 and V is TRBV6-1; 9 bases map to TRBD2. Germline CDR1 reads MNHNS; CDR2 reads SASEGT. This CDR3 contains 15 residues. After removal of 5 bases from V and 4 bases from J, the junction contained 9 bases not matched to a gene. The CDR3 DNA reads TGTGCCAGCAGTTTCTTAGCGGGAGAAGGGTACGAGCAGTACTTC. Translating gives CASSFLAGEGYEQYF.

This clonotype was counted ten times or more. The chain links TRBV7-8 to TRBJ2-1; 12 bases fit TRBD2. J lost 0 bases, V lost 5 bases, and 17 bases had no gene match. Per germline, CDR1 SGHVS and CDR2 FQNEAQ. CDR3 size: 21 residues. CDR3 sequence: CASSPQSGGLAGIRSYNEQFF. In DNA, the CDR3 is TGTGCCAGCAGCCCTCAAAGTGGGGGACTAGCGGGCATACGCTCCTACAATGAGCAGTTCTTC.

CDR3: CASSLLGSNYGYTF. The CDR3 DNA is TGTGCCAGCAGTTTACTGGGTTCTAACTATGGCTACACCTTC. The chain combines TRBV11-2 with TRBJ1-2; D unclear. The germline V gene has CDR1 SGHAT and CDR2 FQNNGV. Trimming removed 6 bases from V and 0 bases from J, with 11 bases in between. The CDR3 is 14 amino acids.

This clonotype occurred many times. The rearrangement joins TRBV12-3 or TRBV12-4 to TRBJ1-5, with no clear D. The CDR3 spans 16 residues. With 5 bases removed from V and 4 bases from J, the gap between germline ends came to 18 bases. The DNA of the CDR3 is TGTGCCAGCAGTCCCGACGACGGGCCCCTTAATCAGCCCCAGCATTTT. It specifies CASSPDDGPLNQPQHF.

The table lists this clonotype with many counts. The gene calls are TRBV3-1 and TRBJ2-1, with D possibly TRBD2 on 5 matching bases. The CDR3 totals 15 residues. Trimming removed 4 bases from V and 3 bases from J, with 13 bases in between. Germline V gene data show CDR1 as LGHDT and CDR2 as YNNKEL (reference sequence). CDR3 region: CASSPMPGYYNEQFF. CDR3 coding DNA: TGTGCCAGCAGCCCAATGCCGGGGTACTACAATGAGCAGTTCTTC.

In regard to this clonotype: This may come from a read error, since a much larger clone is one base off. Here the CDR3 omits its conserved ending phenylalanine or tryptophan, so a read error is the likely source. This sequence joins TRBV9 and TRBJ2-1; unclear D gene. The germline V and J ends were trimmed by 0 bases and 7 bases, with 8 bases remaining between them. Per germline, CDR1 SGDLS and CDR2 YYNGEE. This CDR3 region has 13 residues. This chain's CDR3 is CASSVDGVNEQFV. CDR3 nucleotide sequence: TGTGCCAGCAGCGTAGACGGTGTTAATGAGCAGTTCGTC.

V gene TRBV10-2 combines with J gene TRBJ1-6; D ambiguous. CDR1 and CDR2 (germline): WSHSY, SAAADI. Trimming removed 6 bases from V and 0 bases from J, with 9 bases in between. The CDR3 sequence is 15 residues long. The CDR3 reads CASRGASSYNSPLHF. The CDR3 nucleotides are TGCGCCAGCAGGGGCGCGAGCTCCTATAATTCACCCCTCCACTTT.

The chain couples TRBV25-1 to TRBJ2-2, with D uncertain. The V end lost 1 base, the J end lost 5 bases, and 8 bases lay between the germline ends. Germline V lookup: CDR1 MGHDK, CDR2 SYGVNS. The length of the CDR3 is 14 residues. CDR3 loop: CASSEFMGTGELFF. The CDR3 coding sequence is TGTGCCAGCAGTGAATTTATGGGGACCGGGGAGCTGTTTTTT.